This record looks at one T cell receptor (beta chain) sequence and its context. Its antigen remains unidentified. There are no base qualities to consult, and no much larger clone falls within one base. Each collaborating institution followed its own protocols to collect whole blood in K2EDTA tubes. For TCRbeta analysis, collaborator samples were shipped as frozen whole blood, as isolated PBMCs, or as DNA extracted from either sample type. These data originate in a study of blood T cell repertoires in COVID-19 (TCRdb year 2020). As for the study more broadly: The collaborator samples originated in the United States, Italy and Spain and spanned the acute and convalescent phases of COVID-19. The samples were drawn from the first 160 participants of the ongoing ImmuneRACE study and from 1,254 subjects provided by 6 global collaborators. The material from the prospective study consisted of cDNA or gDNA derived from T cells, B-cell-depleted T cells, or PBMCs. The repertoires were released in a freely available public database meant as a resource for research on the immune response to SARS-CoV-2. Deeply sampled blood TCRbeta repertoires from subjects exposed to, actively infected with, or recovered from COVID-19 were included in the dataset. Sample metadata almost always included a de-identified subject ID, COVID-19 status, age in years and sex. Where available, HLA class I and class II types were obtained from metadata supplied by the sample provider rather than from assay-based typing.

TCRbeta CDR3 regions were amplified from genomic DNA using the immunoSEQ Assay, a bias-controlled multiplex PCR. Concerning the study's data processing: The number of nucleated cells in each sample was estimated from the amplification of reference gene primers within the assay. To quantify the absolute abundance of each unique TCRbeta CDR3 rearrangement, sequence reads were collapsed and filtered. For each sample, productive Simpson clonality was calculated as the square root of Simpson's diversity index across productive rearrangements. TCRdb holds this immuneACCESS table with in-frame rearrangements only. Some clones are missing; in checked studies, unresolved V genes explain under half, and the rest has no known cause. D and trimming come from the DNA, and the V and J calls and clone size come from that table. The sample table records tens of thousands of clones; more than 75% of these occur just once. The biggest ten clones account for more than 7% of the sample.

Broader findings and caveats from the paper: How much clinical and demographic metadata was included differed by source and by participant, and the metadata was provided uncurated.

CDR1 and CDR2 were assigned from the germline V gene (reference sequence) as MNHEY and SMNVEV. The V and J ends are trimmed by 2 bases and 5 bases, leaving 16 bases between them. Inclusive of the bounding cysteine and phenylalanine, the CDR3 is 15 residues long. The read is trimmed to its CDR3 DNA, 45 bases read in frame from base 1. This sequence originates from a human donor in a cohort sampled during active COVID-19. Sequences were obtained from peripheral blood. The chain is assembled from TRBV27 and TRBJ2-7; TRBD1 is a weak D gene call, 7 bases matching. The DNA reads as follows: TGTGCCAGCAGTTTAAGACAGGGCGGGACCCACGAGCAGTACTTC. The translation is CASSLRQGGTHEQYF.